A single sample is the source of the 27 T cell receptor beta chains below, sequenced in a study of human CD4 T cells and Enterobacteriaceae. The memory gate held CD4+ cells that were not CD45RA+CCR7+CD95- naive cells, over 98% pure. This table comes from immunoSEQ multiplex PCR, and its TCRdb copy is limited to in-frame clones, with some not included. This repertoire shows tens of thousands of clones, just under 85% found once; its top ten account for over 1.5%. Sequenced: memory CD4+ T cells from blood. The source is a human donor in good health.

The chain couples TRBV5-1 to TRBJ2-2, with 10 bases matching TRBD2. The junction had 11 bases not matched to a gene; V was cut back by 3 bases and J by 6 bases. The germline V gene has CDR1 SGHRS and CDR2 YFSETQ. The CDR3 totals 17 residues. The CDR3 reads CASSWQLAGVSAGELFF. The CDR3 DNA reads TGCGCCAGCAGCTGGCAGCTAGCGGGAGTAAGCGCCGGGGAGCTGTTTTTT.

The V and J genes are TRBV6-6 and TRBJ2-7, with 7 nucleotides matching TRBD1. The CDR3 totals 15 residues. Per germline, CDR1 MNHNY and CDR2 SVGAGI (reference sequence). V shed 6 bases, J shed 2 bases, and the junction held 10 bases outside the gene matches. CDR3 bases: TGTGCCAGCAGAGATGCCGGGACAGCTGCCTACGAGCAGTACTTC. Translating gives CASRDAGTAAYEQYF.

This chain connects TRBV7-2 to TRBJ1-5; the D is unclear. The CDR3 spans 14 residues. From germline, CDR1 is SGHTA and CDR2 FQGNSA. V lost 5 bases and J 7 bases, leaving 15 bases between the germline ends. CDR3 residues: CASSLRTGPQPQHF. The CDR3 DNA follows: TGTGCCAGCAGCCTACGGACTGGGCCCCAGCCCCAGCATTTT.

This clone was found a few times. The rearrangement links TRBV14 to TRBJ1-6; D not certain. Deletions cut 1 base from V and 7 bases from J, with 11 bases between. Germline V lookup: CDR1 SGHDN, CDR2 FVKESK. This CDR3 spans 15 amino acids. The CDR3 DNA sequence: TGTGCCAGCAGCCAAGTGAGGACCGGGAATTCACCCCTCCACTTT. Amino acid sequence: CASSQVRTGNSPLHF.

This sequence joins TRBV2 and TRBJ2-1; D tentatively reads TRBD1 or TRBD2 (5 bases each). V was pared by 0 bases and J by 0 bases, with 12 bases between. Per germline, CDR1 SNHLY and CDR2 FYNNEI. The CDR3 consists of 17 residues. CDR3 nucleotide sequence: TGTGCCAGCAGTGAAGCCGGGACCCACTACTCCTACAATGAGCAGTTCTTC. Translated: CASSEAGTHYSYNEQFF. The full variable domain, its missing parts supplied by reference TRBV2 and TRBJ2-1, is EPEVTQTPSHQVTQMGQEVILRCVPISNHLYFYWYRQILGQKVEFLVSFYNNEISEKSEIFDDQFSVERPDGSNFTLKIRSTKLEDSAMYFCASSEAGTHYSYNEQFFGPGTRLTVL.

V and J are TRBV6-5 and TRBJ2-7; maybe TRBD2 (5 bases). Germline CDR1 and CDR2: MNHEY and SVGAGI. Trimming stripped 8 bases from V and 0 bases from J, with 14 bases between. This CDR3 has 14 amino acids. The CDR3 DNA reads TGTGCCAGCCAATGGGGAGAAAGCTCCTACGAGCAGTACTTC. It codes for CASQWGESSYEQYF.

This clone was seen just once. This chain joins TRBV28 and TRBJ1-5; 11 nucleotides agree with TRBD1. Germline V gene sequence: CDR1 MDHEN, CDR2 SYDVKM. The CDR3 has 16 residues. V shed 0 bases and J 5 bases; nucleotides not matched to a gene: 3. CDR3 region: CASSLWGQGGDQPQHF. The CDR3 DNA reads as TGTGCCAGCAGTTTATGGGGACAGGGGGGGGATCAGCCCCAGCATTTT.

This clone was seen a single time. The chain recombines TRBV5-4 with TRBJ1-2; D is unresolved. With 4 bases removed from V and 4 bases from J, the gap between germline ends came to 11 bases. Germline lookup yields CDR1 SGHNT and CDR2 YYREEE (reference sequence). This CDR3 has 13 amino acids. The CDR3 DNA reads TGTGCCAGCAGCGAGGACGTTTTCTATGGCTACACCTTC. Its protein is CASSEDVFYGYTF.

The chain carries TRBV6-6 and TRBJ2-2; D is perhaps TRBD1 or TRBD2 (5 bases each). Germline V lookup: CDR1 MNHNY, CDR2 SVGAGI (reference sequence). V lost 4 bases to trimming and J lost 1 base, with 13 bases between them. There are 16 residues in the CDR3. The CDR3 DNA sequence: TGTGCCAGCAGTTTCGCCCCTGGGGGGAACACCGGGGAGCTGTTTTTT. The encoded protein is CASSFAPGGNTGELFF.

The CDR3 DNA sequence: TGTGCCAGCAGGGCCGGGACAGAGTGGGAGCAGTACTTC. It encodes CASRAGTEWEQYF. The chain joins TRBV6-6 to TRBJ2-7; 7 nucleotides match TRBD1. The germline CDR1 and CDR2 sequences are MNHNY and SVGAGI (reference sequence). V gave up 6 bases and J gave up 7 bases; unmatched junction bases: 9. The CDR3 length is 13 residues.

The chain carries TRBV5-1 and TRBJ2-7; 8 bases line up with TRBD2. V trimming: 0 bases; J trimming: 1 base; junction bases outside the gene matches: 3. The CDR3 spans 15 residues. Germline CDR1 and CDR2: SGHRS and YFSETQ. The chain's CDR3 is CASSLGGRRSYEQYF. The CDR3 bases are TGCGCCAGCAGCTTGGGCGGGAGGAGGTCCTACGAGCAGTACTTC.

This sequence joins TRBV29-1 and TRBJ2-7, with D possibly being TRBD1 (5 bases). Deletions cut 1 base from V and 2 bases from J, with 9 bases between. CDR3 length: 13 amino acids. CDR1 is SQVTM and CDR2 is ANQGSEA in the germline V gene. CDR3: CSVEGQGAYEQYF. The CDR3 DNA reads as TGCAGCGTTGAAGGGCAGGGCGCCTACGAGCAGTACTTC.

V gene TRBV4-1 combines with J gene TRBJ2-7; a weak D match, TRBD1 (6 bases). The ends were cut back, 2 bases at V and 4 bases at J, with 24 bases in the middle. This CDR3 is built from 18 residues. CDR1 and CDR2 (germline): MGHRA, YSYEKL. The CDR3 loop is CASSQRSLSRIQGYEQYF. CDR3 DNA sequence: TGCGCCAGCAGCCAAAGAAGCCTTTCCCGGATACAGGGTTACGAGCAGTACTTC.

The chain uses TRBV6-1 and TRBJ2-7; 9 nucleotides line up with TRBD2. Per germline, CDR1 MNHNS and CDR2 SASEGT. CDR3 size: 16 residues. V lost 2 bases to trimming and J lost 0 bases; unmatched junction nucleotides: 5. CDR3 nucleotides: TGTGCCAGCAGTGAATCACTAGCGGGCAGCTCCTACGAGCAGTACTTC. It translates to CASSESLAGSSYEQYF.

The V gene is TRBV7-7, the J gene TRBJ2-3; TRBD2 matches at 10 bases. The CDR3 totals 16 residues. Germline-derived CDR1 and CDR2 are SSHAT and FNYEAQ (reference sequence). J lost 3 bases, V lost 0 bases, and 3 bases had no gene match. This CDR3 reads CASSLAAGGPTDTQYF. The CDR3 coding sequence is TGTGCCAGCAGCTTAGCAGCGGGAGGGCCAACAGATACGCAGTATTTT.

In its sample, this clone was seen a few times. V is TRBV28 and J is TRBJ1-3, with 7 positions matching TRBD1. Germline V CDR1 and CDR2: MDHEN, SYDVKM. V shed 4 bases and J 6 bases; nucleotides not matched to a gene: 3. This CDR3 contains 13 residues. CDR3 sequence (DNA): TGTGCCAGCAGTTCAGACAGGGCAAACACCATATATTTT. It encodes CASSSDRANTIYF.

The genes are TRBV27 and TRBJ1-2; D is undetermined. The CDR3 has 12 residues. Germline CDR1 reads MNHEY; CDR2 reads SMNVEV (reference sequence). Trimming took off 4 bases at V and 7 bases at J, with 10 bases between the two ends. CDR3 protein: CASSSAVSGYTF. In DNA, the CDR3 is TGTGCCAGCAGTTCTGCTGTTTCTGGCTACACCTTC.

The rearrangement joins TRBV6-1 to TRBJ2-7; no definite D call. The germline gives CDR1 MNHNS, CDR2 SASEGT. The CDR3 loop spans 15 amino acids. Trimming shortened V by 0 bases and J by 3 bases, and 12 bases separated the two germline ends. CDR3 bases: TGTGCCAGCAGTGAAGCACCCCAGGAAATCTACGAGCAGTACTTC. Translated: CASSEAPQEIYEQYF.

This clone occurred a few times. The chain has TRBV28 and TRBJ2-7; TRBD2 agrees at 14 bases. The CDR3 has 15 amino acids. V dropped 2 bases and J dropped 9; count of bases not matched to a gene: 6. Germline CDR1 MDHEN, CDR2 SYDVKM. The CDR3 bases are TGTGCCAGCAGTTTACCGGGACTAGCGGGAGAAATGCAGTACTTC. Translated, it gives CASSLPGLAGEMQYF.

This clone was observed once. This rearrangement joins TRBV4-1 to TRBJ2-3, with 12 bases that match TRBD2. The CDR3 is 17 amino acids. Germline V gives CDR1 MGHRA, CDR2 YSYEKL. V dropped 1 base and J dropped 6; count of bases not matched to a gene: 8. CDR3 in amino acids: CASSQGWLAGGVDTQYF. The CDR3, as DNA: TGCGCCAGCAGCCAAGGGTGGCTAGCGGGAGGGGTCGATACGCAGTATTTT.

This chain uses TRBV6-1 with TRBJ1-5; unclear D gene. CDR3 length: 13 residues. V was shortened by 2 bases and J by 6 bases, with 8 bases between the two germline ends. Germline-derived CDR1 and CDR2 are MNHNS and SASEGT. In nucleotides, the CDR3 is TGTGCCAGCAGTGAAAGTGGATTTCAGCCCCAGCATTTT. Translated: CASSESGFQPQHF.

This clone was recorded once. The genes are TRBV7-9 and TRBJ2-1, with 8 positions matching TRBD2. The CDR3 spans 16 residues. In germline, CDR1 is SEHNR, CDR2 FQNEAQ (reference sequence). V lost 5 bases and J lost 0; bases outside the gene matches: 6. The CDR3 region is CASSARLALSYNEQFF. As DNA, the CDR3 is TGTGCCAGCAGCGCCCGACTAGCGCTCTCCTACAATGAGCAGTTCTTC.

The chain recombines TRBV28 with TRBJ1-5, with D possibly TRBD1 on 5 matching bases. CDR1 MDHEN and CDR2 SYDVKM come from the germline V gene. Trimming shortened V by 1 base and J by 1 base, and 14 bases separated the two germline ends. The CDR3 runs 17 residues. CDR3 in amino acids: CASSLLWGDGSNQPQHF. In DNA, the CDR3 is TGTGCCAGCAGTTTATTGTGGGGGGACGGGAGCAATCAGCCCCAGCATTTT.

The V and J genes are TRBV5-1 and TRBJ2-2; tentatively, D is TRBD2 (6 bases). This CDR3 comprises 15 residues. CDR1 and CDR2 from the germline V gene are SGHRS and YFSETQ. Trimming cost V 6 bases and J 3 bases, with 15 bases left between them. DNA for the CDR3: TGCGCCAGCATCCTCGGGACTGAGTACACCGGGGAGCTGTTTTTT. Translated: CASILGTEYTGELFF.

This clone was picked up one time. J is TRBJ2-2 and V is TRBV10-1; 9 bases agree with TRBD2. The CDR3 spans 14 residues. The germline CDR1 and CDR2 sequences are WNHNN and SYGVQD (reference sequence). Trimming removed 8 bases from V and 7 bases from J; junction bases left unmatched: 8. CDR3 sequence (DNA): TGCGCCAGCTCCACAGCGGGAGGTCTCGGGGAGCTGTTTTTT. Translated: CASSTAGGLGELFF.

This clone came up once. The rearrangement uses TRBV28 and TRBJ1-2; D call uncertain. Germline loops: CDR1 MDHEN, CDR2 SYDVKM. The CDR3 extends over 14 amino acids. Trimming shortened V by 2 bases and J by 8 bases, and 15 bases separated the two germline ends. This chain's CDR3 is CASSLPQTGGGYTF. The CDR3 nucleotides are TGTGCCAGCAGTTTACCACAGACCGGAGGAGGCTACACCTTC.

This chain uses TRBV30 with TRBJ2-7, with TRBD1 as a possible D gene (5 bases). V dropped 5 bases and J dropped 3 bases, with 14 bases sitting between them. CDR3 length equals 13 residues. Germline CDR1 and CDR2: GTSNPN and SVGIG (reference sequence). The CDR3 region has the DNA TGTGCCTGGGGACATCTGGGTTACTACGAGCAGTACTTC. Its translation: CAWGHLGYYEQYF.